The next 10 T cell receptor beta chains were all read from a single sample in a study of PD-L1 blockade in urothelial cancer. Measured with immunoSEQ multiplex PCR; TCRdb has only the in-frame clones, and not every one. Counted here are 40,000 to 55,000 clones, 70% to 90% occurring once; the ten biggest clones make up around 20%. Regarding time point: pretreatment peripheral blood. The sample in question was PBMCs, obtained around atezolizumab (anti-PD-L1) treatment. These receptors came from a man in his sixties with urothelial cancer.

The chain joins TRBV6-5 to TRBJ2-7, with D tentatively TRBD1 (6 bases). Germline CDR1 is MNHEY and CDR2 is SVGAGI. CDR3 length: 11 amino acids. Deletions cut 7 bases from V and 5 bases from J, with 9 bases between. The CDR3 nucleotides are TGTGCCAGCACCAACAGGGACGAGCAGTACTTC. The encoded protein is CASTNRDEQYF.

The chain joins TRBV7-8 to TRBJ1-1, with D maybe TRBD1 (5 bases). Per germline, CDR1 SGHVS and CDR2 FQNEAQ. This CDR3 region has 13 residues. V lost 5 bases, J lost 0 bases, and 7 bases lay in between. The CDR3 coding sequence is TGTGCCAGCAGCAGGGGCATGAACACTGAAGCTTTCTTT. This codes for CASSRGMNTEAFF. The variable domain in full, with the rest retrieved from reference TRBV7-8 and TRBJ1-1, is GAGVSQSPRYKVAKRGQDVALRCDPISGHVSLFWYQQALGQGPEFLTYFQNEAQLDKSGLPSDRFFAERPEGSVSTLKIQRTQQEDSAVYLCASSRGMNTEAFFGQGTRLTVV.

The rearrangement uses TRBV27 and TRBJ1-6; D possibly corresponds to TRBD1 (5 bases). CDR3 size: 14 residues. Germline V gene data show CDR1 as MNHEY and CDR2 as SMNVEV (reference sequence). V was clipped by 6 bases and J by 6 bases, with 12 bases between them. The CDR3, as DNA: TGTGCCAGCAGCGCGGGACGGACTAATTCACCCCTCCACTTT. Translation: CASSAGRTNSPLHF.

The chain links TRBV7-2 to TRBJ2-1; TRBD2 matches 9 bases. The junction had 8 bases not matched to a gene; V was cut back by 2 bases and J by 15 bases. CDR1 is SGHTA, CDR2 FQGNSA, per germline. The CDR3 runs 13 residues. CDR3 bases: TGTGCCAGCAGCTTACGTGGCGGGGGGGCCATGTTCTTC. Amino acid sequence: CASSLRGGGAMFF.

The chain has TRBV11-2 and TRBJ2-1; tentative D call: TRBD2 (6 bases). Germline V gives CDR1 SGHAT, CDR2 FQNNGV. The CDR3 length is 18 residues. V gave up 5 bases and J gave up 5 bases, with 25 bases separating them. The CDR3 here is CASSPSGAISKRNNEQFF. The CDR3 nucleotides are TGTGCCAGCAGCCCATCGGGAGCAATTAGCAAACGAAACAATGAGCAGTTCTTC.

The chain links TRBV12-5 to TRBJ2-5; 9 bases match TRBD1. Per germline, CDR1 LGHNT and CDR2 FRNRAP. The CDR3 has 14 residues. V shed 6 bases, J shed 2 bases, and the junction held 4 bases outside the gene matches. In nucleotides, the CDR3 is TGTGCTAGTGGCCGGGACAGGGAGCAAGAGACCCAGTACTTC. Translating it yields CASGRDREQETQYF.

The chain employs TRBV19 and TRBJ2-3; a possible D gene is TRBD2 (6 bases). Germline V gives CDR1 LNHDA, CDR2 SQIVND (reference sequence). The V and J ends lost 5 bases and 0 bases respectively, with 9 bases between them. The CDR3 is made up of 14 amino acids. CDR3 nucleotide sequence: TGTGCCAGTAGTGTGGGGACTAGCACAGATACGCAGTATTTT. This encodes CASSVGTSTDTQYF.

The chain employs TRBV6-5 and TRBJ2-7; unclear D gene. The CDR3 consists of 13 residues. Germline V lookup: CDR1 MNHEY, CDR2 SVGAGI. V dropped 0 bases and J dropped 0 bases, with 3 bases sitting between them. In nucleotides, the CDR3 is TGTGCCAGCAGTTACTCGAGCTCCTACGAGCAGTACTTC. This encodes CASSYSSSYEQYF.

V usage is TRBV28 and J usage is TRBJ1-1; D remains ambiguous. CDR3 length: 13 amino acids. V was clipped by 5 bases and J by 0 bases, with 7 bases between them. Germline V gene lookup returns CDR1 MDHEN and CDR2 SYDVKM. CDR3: CASSRDLNTEAFF. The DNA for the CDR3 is TGTGCCAGCAGTCGCGATTTGAACACTGAAGCTTTCTTT.

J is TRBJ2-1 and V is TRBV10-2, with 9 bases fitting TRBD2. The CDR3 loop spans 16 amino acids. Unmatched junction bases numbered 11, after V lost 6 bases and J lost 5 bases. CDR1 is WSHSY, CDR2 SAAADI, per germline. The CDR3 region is CASRGTTSGPHNEQFF. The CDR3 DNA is TGCGCCAGCAGGGGCACTACTAGCGGGCCCCACAATGAGCAGTTCTTC.